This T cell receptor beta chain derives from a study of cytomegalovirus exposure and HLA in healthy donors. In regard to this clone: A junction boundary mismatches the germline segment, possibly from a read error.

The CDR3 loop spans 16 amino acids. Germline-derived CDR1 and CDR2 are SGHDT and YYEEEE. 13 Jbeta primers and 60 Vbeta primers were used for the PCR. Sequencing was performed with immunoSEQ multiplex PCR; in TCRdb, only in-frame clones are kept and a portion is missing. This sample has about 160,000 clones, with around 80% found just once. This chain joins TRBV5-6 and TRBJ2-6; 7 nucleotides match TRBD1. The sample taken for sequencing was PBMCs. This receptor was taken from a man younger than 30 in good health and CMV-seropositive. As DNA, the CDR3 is TGTGCCAGCAGGGAACAGGGGACCTACGGGGCCAACGGCCTGACTTTC. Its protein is CASREQGTYGANGLTF. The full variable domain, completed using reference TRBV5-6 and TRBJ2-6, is DAGVTQSPTHLIKTRGQQVTLRCSPKSGHDTVSWYQQALGQGPQFIFQYYEEEERQRGNFPDRFSGHQFPNYSSELNVNALLLGDSALYLCASREQGTYGANGLTFGAGSRLTVL.